The following is a T cell receptor beta chain sequence with its context. In the authors' methods: Reference gene primers were amplified, and this amplification served to estimate nucleated cell counts. TCRdb's table, derived via immunoSEQ multiplex PCR, lists solely in-frame clones and lacks some. V and J calls and clone size are those listed in that table; D and trimming were worked out from the DNA. The repertoire holds about 68,000 clones, with 90% to 95% as singletons. Enrolled during active infection, Seattle patients were then followed longitudinally. This sample is drawn from a study of blood T cell repertoires in COVID-19. J was trimmed by 3 bases and V by 2 bases; bases with no gene match: 6. The CDR3 consists of 17 residues. Germline-derived CDR1 and CDR2 are LGHNA and YNFKEQ.

This clonotype originated in a man aged 40-49 years with COVID-19, enrolled during active disease. The chain employs TRBV4-2 and TRBJ2-2; 10 nucleotides line up with TRBD2. Sequencing used peripheral blood. CDR3 protein: CASSQSSGGADTGELFF. The CDR3 bases are TGTGCCAGCAGCCAATCCAGCGGGGGGGCTGACACCGGGGAGCTGTTTTTT.